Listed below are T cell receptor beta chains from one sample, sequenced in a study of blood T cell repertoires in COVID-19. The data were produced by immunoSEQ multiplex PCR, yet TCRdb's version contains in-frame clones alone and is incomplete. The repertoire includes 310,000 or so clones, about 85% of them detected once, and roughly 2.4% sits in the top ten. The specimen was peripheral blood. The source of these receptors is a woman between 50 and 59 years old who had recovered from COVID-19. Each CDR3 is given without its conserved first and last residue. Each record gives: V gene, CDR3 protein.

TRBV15,ATRQGTFTEAF
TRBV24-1,ATSVGATDTQY
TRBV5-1,ATSWGLNTGELF
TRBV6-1,ASSEIRGTRSPLH
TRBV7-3,ASSLSGQSAGDTIY
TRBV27,ASSLSIGQGLDEQF
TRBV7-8,ASSLGWGLNSPLH
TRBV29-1,SVEDRAGYT
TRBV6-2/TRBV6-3,ASSYFDSPLH
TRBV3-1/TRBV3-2,ASSQVSRRNTEAF
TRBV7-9,ASSWGQAGTEAF
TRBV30,AWSGDRVFAEAF
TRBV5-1,ASSLSDSYGYT
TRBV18,ASSPPKLADSTQY
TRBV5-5,ASSLAGRIGGETQY
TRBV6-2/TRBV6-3,ASSYASSPGKQTQY
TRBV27,ASSLGYGGAYEQY
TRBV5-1,ASSQDPTSGAYQETQY
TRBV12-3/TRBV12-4,ASSDRAGEKLF
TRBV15,ATSIRGNSPLH
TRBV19,ASSIKRGQGWSEKLF
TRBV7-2,ASSFSPTGYSGYT